Following are 10 T cell receptor beta chains from one sample sequenced in a study of neurological immune-mediated disorders. From the 5' RACE reads, TCRdb called clonotypes with MiXCR, one entry per CDR3 protein. The sample yields 25,000 to 35,000 distinct CDR3 sequences, roughly 14% seen once. The sequenced sample consisted of PBMCs. The receptor set was obtained from a man aged 70-80 years in good health.

This clonotype appeared many times. The rearrangement joins TRBV2 to TRBJ1-1, with D possibly being TRBD1 (6 bases). This CDR3 is built from 12 residues. Deletions cut 0 bases from V and 11 bases from J, with 10 bases between. The germline CDR1 and CDR2 sequences are SNHLY and FYNNEI. This CDR3 is CASSEARQGAFF. CDR3 in DNA: TGTGCCAGCAGTGAAGCACGGCAGGGGGCTTTCTTT.

This clonotype was seen at least ten times. The chain joins TRBV5-1 to TRBJ1-1; D is perhaps TRBD1 (5 bases). The V end lost 4 bases, the J end lost 1 base, and 14 bases lay between the germline ends. CDR3 length: 15 amino acids. Germline-derived CDR1 and CDR2 are SGHRS and YFSETQ. The CDR3 sequence is CASSPVPDRNTEAFF. In DNA, the CDR3 is TGCGCCAGCAGCCCGGTCCCTGACAGGAACACTGAAGCTTTCTTT.

This clonotype was found many times. This sequence joins TRBV10-3 and TRBJ2-7; possibly TRBD1 for D (7 bases). The V end lost 4 bases, the J end lost 3 bases, and 13 bases lay between the germline ends. The CDR3 runs to 14 residues. Germline CDR1 is ENHRY and CDR2 is SYGVKD. The CDR3 nucleotides read TGTGCCATCAGTGGCCAGGGGGGAGACTACGAGCAGTACTTC. It is translated as CAISGQGGDYEQYF.

This clonotype was seen ten or more times. J is TRBJ1-3 and V is TRBV7-2; 10 bases are shared with TRBD1. The CDR3 runs 16 residues. Germline values: CDR1 SGHTA, CDR2 FQGNSA. Losses at the gene ends were 4 bases for V and 4 bases for J; bases not matched to a gene: 7. The CDR3 DNA reads as TGTGCCAGCAGCTCGACAGGGGGCGCTGGGGGAAACACCATATATTTT. This gives the protein CASSSTGGAGGNTIYF.

This clonotype was counted many times. The rearrangement uses TRBV7-2 and TRBJ2-2, with 7 bases lining up with TRBD1. The CDR3 covers 14 residues. Germline assignment: CDR1 SGHTA and CDR2 FQGNSA. The V gene end was trimmed by 1 base and the J gene end by 7 bases; junction bases not matched to a gene: 3. The CDR3 nucleotides read TGTGCCAGCAGCTTAGAGACAGGGCACGGGGAGCTGTTTTTT. Translation: CASSLETGHGELFF. The full variable domain, completed using reference TRBV7-2 and TRBJ2-2, is GAGVSQSPSNKVTEKGKDVELRCDPISGHTALYWYRQSLGQGLEFLIYFQGNSAPDKSGLPSDRFSAERTGGSVSTLTIQRTQQEDSAVYLCASSLETGHGELFFGEGSRLTVL.

This clonotype was detected ten times or more. The chain joins TRBV7-6 to TRBJ2-7; perhaps TRBD1 as D (5 bases). The V end was cut by 1 base, the J end by 2 bases, with 12 bases between. This CDR3 contains 15 residues. The germline V gene encodes CDR1 SGHVS and CDR2 FNYEAQ. CDR3 in DNA: TGTGCCAGCAGCTTAGGTCGAAACAGGCCCTACGAGCAGTACTTC. Amino acids: CASSLGRNRPYEQYF.

The table lists this clonotype with many counts. The rearrangement links TRBV7-2 to TRBJ2-3, with D possibly TRBD1 on 6 matching bases. This CDR3 region has 15 residues. With 1 base removed from V and 0 bases from J, the gap between germline ends came to 8 bases. Per the germline V gene, CDR1 is SGHTA and CDR2 is FQGNSA. The CDR3 protein is CASSLGTVSTDTQYF. CDR3 nucleotide sequence: TGTGCCAGCAGCTTAGGGACAGTCAGCACAGATACGCAGTATTTT.

This clonotype was recorded at least ten times. The chain combines TRBV9 with TRBJ2-3, with D hard to call. This CDR3 is 14 amino acids long. Trimming shortened V by 7 bases and J by 0 bases, and 12 bases separated the two germline ends. CDR1 SGDLS and CDR2 YYNGEE come from the germline V gene. The CDR3 is CASGLAPSTDTQYF. Written as DNA, the CDR3 is TGTGCCAGCGGGCTGGCACCTAGCACAGATACGCAGTATTTT.

Comments on this clonotype: One end of the junction does not line up with germline, which may come from a read error. In DNA, the CDR3 is TGCGCCAGCAGCCGGGGGTTAGTCACTGAAGCGTTCTTT. Protein: CASSRGLVTEAFF. The chain combines TRBV5-1 with TRBJ1-1; tentatively, D is TRBD1 (5 bases). The CDR3 runs 13 residues. Germline V CDR1 and CDR2: SGHRS, YFSETQ.

This clonotype was observed many times. The chain carries TRBV6-2 or TRBV6-3 and TRBJ2-1, with D possibly being TRBD2 (5 bases). The CDR3 has 15 amino acids. Germline CDR1 is MNHEY and CDR2 is SVGEGT. V was trimmed by 5 bases and J by 7 bases, leaving 18 bases between them. The CDR3 sequence: CASSPAEKRENEQFF. The CDR3 region has the DNA TGTGCCAGCAGTCCCGCCGAAAAGAGGGAGAATGAGCAGTTCTTC.